This T cell receptor beta chain was found in a study of regulatory T cells in long-lasting Graves disease. Background on the study: For a period under 3 months, newly diagnosed Graves' patients had taken antithyroid drugs. The study, taken as a whole, reports: Among samples with persistent disease, TRBV28, TRBJ1-2 and TRBJ2-5 were favored.

A word on this clonotype: Its matching antigen is unknown.

Both iRepertoire HTBI primers and Arm-PCR of CDR3 regions were used to build the TCR beta libraries. Each CDR3 protein gets one entry after TCRdb re-called the multiplex PCR reads with MiXCR. The table records about 300,000 distinct CDR3 sequences, about 20% of them present only once. V shed 1 base and J 5 bases; nucleotides not matched to a gene: 9. The CDR3 has 18 amino acids. Sample time point: newly diagnosed GD, antithyroid drugs for less than 3 months. Following extraction of RNA from PBMCs, that RNA was used to make the TCR library. The authors drew about 9 milliliters of peripheral blood into EDTA tubes.

The rearrangement joins TRBV12-3 or TRBV12-4 to TRBJ2-5, with 14 bases matching TRBD2. The sample here was peripheral blood mononuclear cells (PBMCs), taken at new diagnosis, from a patient treated with antithyroid drugs. The TCR sequence derives from a female donor with Graves disease. CDR3 sequence (DNA): TGTGCCAGCAGTTTAGGGATAGGGACTAGCGGGAGAGGGGAGACCCAGTACTTC. This codes for CASSLGIGTSGRGETQYF.